One sample yielded the 27 T cell receptor beta chains listed below, sequenced in a study of blood T cells in healthy people across ages. With a J-beta primer mix and a sample-barcoded 5' primer, a second PCR ran roughly 6 to 12 cycles. Each CDR3 protein gets one entry after TCRdb re-called the 5' RACE reads with MiXCR. The sample has about a million distinct CDR3 sequences, about 51% seen once; the top ten hold about 20%. The sample comprised blood. Receptors were obtained from an older woman in good health.

J is TRBJ2-3 and V is TRBV7-8, with no clear D. The V gene's germline CDR1 is SGHVS and CDR2 FQNEAQ. The CDR3 totals 14 residues. V dropped 7 bases and J dropped 4 bases, with 15 bases sitting between them. CDR3 DNA: TGTGCCAGCACCTACAGTCCCGGCCCAGATACGCAGTATTTT. Translated, it gives CASTYSPGPDTQYF.

As DNA, the CDR3 is TGTGCCAGCAGCCAAGGGCGGGAGTACAATGAGCAGTTCTTC. It is translated as CASSQGREYNEQFF. The chain joins TRBV4-2 to TRBJ2-1; the match to TRBD2 covers 7 bases. Germline CDR1 LGHNA, CDR2 YNFKEQ. The CDR3 runs to 14 residues. V was pared by 1 base and J by 4 bases, with 1 base of the junction left unmatched.

This clonotype was counted a single time. A much larger clone lies one base from this, so it may be a read error. The chain uses TRBV12-3 or TRBV12-4 and TRBJ2-3; D unresolved. V lost 5 bases and J lost 10, with 16 bases in between. CDR3 length equals 13 residues. CDR3 nucleotide sequence: TGTGCCAGCAGTGCGGACCCCCCAAATGCGCAGTATTTT. Protein: CASSADPPNAQYF.

The rearrangement uses TRBV10-3 and TRBJ2-3, with 7 bases aligning to TRBD2. Germline V gene sequence: CDR1 ENHRY, CDR2 SYGVKD. The V and J ends lost 2 bases and 3 bases, in that order; junction bases with no gene match: 5. The CDR3 totals 15 residues. The CDR3 region is CAISEGSGKTDTQYF. CDR3 nucleotides: TGTGCCATCAGTGAGGGAAGCGGGAAAACAGATACGCAGTATTTT.

The rearrangement uses TRBV20-1 and TRBJ2-5; 8 bases map to TRBD1. The CDR3 is 13 amino acids. From germline, CDR1 is DFQATT and CDR2 SNEGSKA (reference sequence). Trimming took 5 bases from V and 4 from J; bases not matched to a gene: 6. The CDR3 sequence is CSAGQGTSETQYF. In DNA, the CDR3 is TGCAGTGCTGGACAGGGCACCTCAGAGACCCAGTACTTC.

The V call is TRBV6-1, the J call TRBJ2-4, with D possibly being TRBD1 (7 bases). Deletions cut 0 bases from V and 13 bases from J, with 19 bases between. CDR1 is MNHNS and CDR2 is SASEGT in the germline V gene. The CDR3 contains 15 residues. CDR3: CASSEAIRGTEKQYF. The DNA for the CDR3 is TGTGCCAGCAGTGAAGCGATACGGGGGACAGAAAAGCAGTACTTC.

The chain recombines TRBV27 with TRBJ2-7; 10 bases are a match to TRBD2. CDR1 is MNHEY and CDR2 is SMNVEV in the germline V gene (reference sequence). This CDR3 has 17 residues. With V trimmed by 2 bases and J by 4 bases, 11 bases remained unmatched. The DNA of the CDR3 is TGTGCCAGCAGTTTAAAAACCTCAGCGGGAGGGTATTACGAGCAGTACTTC. Protein sequence: CASSLKTSAGGYYEQYF.

This clonotype appeared a few times. In nucleotides, the CDR3 is TGTGCCAGCAACTTCCAGGGGGCTCCCACCTACGAGCAGTACTTC. Its translation is CASNFQGAPTYEQYF. The chain has TRBV2 and TRBJ2-7; TRBD1 matches 8 bases. V trimming: 7 bases; J trimming: 2 bases; junction bases outside the gene matches: 10. The CDR3 covers 15 residues. Germline lookup yields CDR1 SNHLY and CDR2 FYNNEI.

V gene TRBV10-3 combines with J gene TRBJ2-5; a possible D gene is TRBD2 (5 bases). The V gene's germline CDR1 is ENHRY and CDR2 SYGVKD. V lost 3 bases to trimming and J lost 5 bases, with 13 bases between them. The length of the CDR3 is 14 residues. The CDR3 loop is CAISDPNRGETQYF. In nucleotides, the CDR3 is TGTGCCATCAGTGACCCTAACCGGGGTGAGACCCAGTACTTC.

V is TRBV6-1 and J is TRBJ1-1; D uncertain. CDR1 is MNHNS and CDR2 is SASEGT in the germline V gene. The CDR3 loop spans 15 amino acids. The V end was cut by 0 bases, the J end by 2 bases, with 10 bases between. CDR3 DNA sequence: TGTGCCAGCAGTGAAGCGCTCAAGGGTAACACTGAAGCTTTCTTT. Protein product: CASSEALKGNTEAFF.

This clonotype was counted a few times. The V call is TRBV7-2, the J call TRBJ2-2, with D maybe TRBD2 (5 bases). V lost 0 bases and J 1 base, leaving 6 bases between the germline ends. Germline values: CDR1 SGHTA, CDR2 FQGNSA. This CDR3 is 15 amino acids long. The CDR3 is CASSLAGRNTGELFF. The CDR3 nucleotides read TGTGCCAGCAGCTTAGCGGGGAGGAACACCGGGGAGCTGTTTTTT.

The CDR3 loop is CSARGGRVTTQPQHF. CDR3 nucleotides: TGCAGTGCTAGAGGGGGCAGGGTGACCACTCAGCCCCAGCATTTT. The J gene is TRBJ1-5, the V gene TRBV20-1; D might be TRBD1 (5 bases). CDR3 length equals 15 residues. Germline V lookup: CDR1 DFQATT, CDR2 SNEGSKA (reference sequence). Trimming pared 1 base from V and 6 bases from J, leaving 16 bases between.

This chain links TRBV7-8 with TRBJ2-7, with D perhaps TRBD2 (7 bases). Judging by the DNA end, TRBJ2-5 fits better; the J call may be wrong. The germline V gene has CDR1 SGHVS and CDR2 FQNEAQ. CDR3 length: 14 amino acids. CDR3 protein: CASDLGGGAVTQYF. Here the CDR3 DNA reads TGTGCCAGTGACCTGGGCGGGGGCGCGGTGACCCAGTACTTC.

The chain carries TRBV5-1 and TRBJ2-7, with 10 bases identical to TRBD1. The closer fit of TRBJ2-5 to the DNA end suggests the J call may be wrong. CDR3 length: 16 residues. Looked up from germline, CDR1 is SGHRS and CDR2 is YFSETQ. The CDR3 protein is CASSPGGTGEQETQYF. In nucleotides, the CDR3 is TGCGCCAGCAGCCCTGGCGGGACAGGGGAGCAAGAGACCCAGTACTTC.

This clonotype occurred a few times. The chain carries TRBV7-3 and TRBJ2-3; D might be TRBD2 (6 bases). This CDR3 region has 15 residues. Germline values: CDR1 SGHTA, CDR2 FQGTGA. Trimming took 5 bases from V and 3 from J, leaving 15 bases between them. Written as DNA, the CDR3 is TGTGCCAGCAGCCCTATAGTGGGGGGTACAGATACGCAGTATTTT. Translated, it gives CASSPIVGGTDTQYF.

The V call is TRBV6-2 or TRBV6-3, the J call TRBJ2-3; D is possibly TRBD2 (5 bases). Germline loops: CDR1 MNHEY, CDR2 SVGEGT. Trimming pared 0 bases from V and 14 bases from J, leaving 12 bases between. The CDR3 loop spans 12 amino acids. CDR3 in DNA: TGTGCCAGCAGTTACTCCGGGATACCCCCGTATTTT. As protein: CASSYSGIPPYF.

V gene TRBV4-2 combines with J gene TRBJ1-5, with D perhaps matching TRBD1 (5 bases). V was shortened by 2 bases and J by 0 bases, with 17 bases between the two germline ends. Germline V gene data show CDR1 as LGHNA and CDR2 as YNFKEQ. The CDR3 has 18 residues. CDR3 nucleotides: TGTGCCAGCAGCCAAACTCATGGGGGGGGGTATAGCAATCAGCCCCAGCATTTT. Translating gives CASSQTHGGGYSNQPQHF.

In this sample, this clonotype turned up a few times. The DNA for the CDR3 is TGCAGTGCTAGTAATAGCGACAGGTACACTGAAGCTTTCTTT. Protein product: CSASNSDRYTEAFF. The genes are TRBV20-1 and TRBJ1-1; possibly TRBD1 for D (6 bases). Germline loops: CDR1 DFQATT, CDR2 SNEGSKA (reference sequence). V was shortened by 3 bases and J by 3 bases, with 14 bases between the two germline ends. The CDR3 spans 14 residues.

Points on this clonotype: A read error may account for a junction end that differs from germline. The V and J genes are TRBV25-1 and TRBJ2-6, with D tentatively TRBD2 (6 bases). Germline V gene data show CDR1 as MGHDK and CDR2 as SYGVNS. The length of the CDR3 is 15 residues. CDR3 DNA: TGTGCCAGCGGGACCTGGGAGGCTGGGGCCAACGTCCCGACTTTC. Translating gives CASGTWEAGANVPTF.

This clonotype was seen only once. V usage is TRBV28 and J usage is TRBJ1-5, with a weak D call TRBD1 (6 bases). CDR3 length: 14 residues. V lost 5 bases, J lost 6 bases, and 14 bases lay in between. Germline values: CDR1 MDHEN, CDR2 SYDVKM. Here the CDR3 reads CASSGGGVGQPQHF. In DNA form, the CDR3 reads TGTGCCAGCAGTGGAGGGGGGGTCGGTCAGCCCCAGCATTTT.

The chain has TRBV6-2 or TRBV6-3 and TRBJ2-1; possibly TRBD1 or TRBD2 for D (5 bases each). Per the germline V gene, CDR1 is MNHEY and CDR2 is SVGEGT. The CDR3 contains 19 residues. Trimming took 4 bases from V and 6 from J, leaving 28 bases between them. The CDR3 loop reads CASSLRQGVRASLFNEQFF. The CDR3 DNA follows: TGTGCCAGCAGTTTGCGCCAGGGAGTTAGGGCTAGCCTCTTCAATGAGCAGTTCTTC.

The chain links TRBV15 to TRBJ1-2; TRBD1 agrees at 11 bases. The CDR3 spans 15 residues. The V gene end was trimmed by 2 bases and the J gene end by 4 bases; junction bases not matched to a gene: 3. The germline gives CDR1 LNHNV, CDR2 YYDKDF (reference sequence). CDR3 protein: CATSRSGTGGYGYTF. The CDR3 DNA sequence: TGTGCCACCAGCAGATCCGGGACAGGGGGCTATGGCTACACCTTC.

V usage is TRBV18 and J usage is TRBJ2-1; TRBD1 agrees at 7 bases. V was pared by 8 bases and J by 4 bases, with 8 bases of the junction left unmatched. This CDR3 region has 14 residues. The V gene's germline CDR1 is KGHSH and CDR2 LQKENI. CDR3 nucleotides: TGTGCCAGCGCAGGGGGAGAGGCGTACAATGAGCAGTTCTTC. This codes for CASAGGEAYNEQFF.

CDR3 bases: TGTGCCAGCAGCAGCCGACAGGGTCATAGAACTGAAGCTTTCTTT. Translation: CASSSRQGHRTEAFF. The chain combines TRBV21-1 with TRBJ1-1; the DNA was not used to check the table's D call, TRBD1. TRBV21-1 is flagged as a pseudogene. The CDR3 is made up of 15 amino acids.

With regard to this clonotype: The limits of the CDR3 on the DNA are not certain, so only TCRdb's listed CDR3 is given. The chain joins TRBV27 to TRBJ2-1. Germline V gene data show CDR1 as MNHEY and CDR2 as SMNVEV (reference sequence). The CDR3 contains 12 residues when both ends are counted. CDR3 residues: CASSTSINEQFF.

The chain couples TRBV11-2 to TRBJ2-3; 11 nucleotides line up with TRBD2. Trimming took 5 bases from V and 4 from J; bases not matched to a gene: 11. The CDR3 has 17 amino acids. Germline loops: CDR1 SGHAT, CDR2 FQNNGV. The CDR3 nucleotides read TGTGCCAGCAGCCGGGGACTAGCGGTTTCTCGATCAGATACGCAGTATTTT. Protein product: CASSRGLAVSRSDTQYF.

The chain uses TRBV28 and TRBJ1-4; D call uncertain. The V end was cut by 2 bases, the J end by 8 bases, with 3 bases between. This CDR3 region has 11 residues. The germline CDR1 and CDR2 sequences are MDHEN and SYDVKM. The CDR3 reads CASSLREKLFF. For the CDR3, the DNA is TGTGCCAGCAGTTTAAGGGAAAAACTGTTTTTT.